Each of the 3 T cell receptor beta chains below was sequenced from the same sample in a study of cytomegalovirus exposure and HLA in healthy donors. 60 Vbeta and 13 Jbeta primers were used in PCR. Produced via immunoSEQ multiplex PCR; TCRdb's table is partial and in-frame only. The sample consists of fewer than 150,000 clones, 80% of them appearing once. Source material: PBMCs. These receptors all come from a man younger than 45 in good health and CMV-seronegative.

This sequence joins TRBV19 and TRBJ1-1; 8 positions match TRBD1. This CDR3 region has 13 residues. CDR1 is LNHDA and CDR2 is SQIVND in the germline V gene (reference sequence). Trimming cost V 6 bases and J 6 bases; bases outside gene matches: 6. The CDR3 nucleotides are TGTGCCAGTAGGGACAGGGCGGGAGCTGAAGCTTTCTTT. Its translation: CASRDRAGAEAFF.

The CDR3 spells CASSPLTEMNTEAFF. The DNA of the CDR3 is TGCGCCAGCAGCCCCCTGACAGAGATGAACACTGAAGCTTTCTTT. The chain combines TRBV5-1 with TRBJ1-1; perhaps TRBD1 as D (5 bases). The CDR3 is 15 residues long. Per germline, CDR1 SGHRS and CDR2 YFSETQ. V lost 4 bases to trimming and J lost 0 bases, with 13 bases between them.

In its sample, this clone was seen once. The rearrangement joins TRBV13 to TRBJ2-5; possibly TRBD1 for D (6 bases). The germline CDR1 and CDR2 sequences are PRHDT and FYEKMQ (reference sequence). V was shortened by 6 bases and J by 2 bases, with 16 bases between the two germline ends. This CDR3 region has 15 residues. In DNA form, the CDR3 reads TGTGCCAGCAGAGAAACCGGGCAGGGGCAAGAGACCCAGTACTTC. Its protein is CASRETGQGQETQYF.